This record looks at one T cell receptor beta chain sequence and its context. This entry is derived from a study of blood T cell repertoires in COVID-19. Looking at the study overall: Whether acute or convalescent, the COVID-19 samples came from the United States, Italy and Spain. PBMCs, B-cell-depleted T cells, or T cells provided the cDNA or gDNA that made up the material.

In the study's own analysis: Reference gene primers were amplified, and this amplification served to estimate nucleated cell counts. The assay was immunoSEQ multiplex PCR, and TCRdb's table has in-frame clones only and misses some. V and J calls and clone size are copied from that table; D and trimming were computed from the DNA. The sample shows over 45,000 clones, 81% of them seen only once. The sequence was collected from a woman aged 80 or older with active or convalescent COVID-19. The sequencing input was peripheral blood.

Here the CDR3 DNA reads TGTGCCAGCAGTTTATCTTACAATGAGCAGTTCTTC. This codes for CASSLSYNEQFF. The chain joins TRBV28 to TRBJ2-1; no clear D. Germline values: CDR1 MDHEN, CDR2 SYDVKM. Deletions cut 1 base from V and 4 bases from J, with 2 bases between. The CDR3 length is 12 residues. Together with reference TRBV28 and TRBJ2-1, the CDR3 gives the full variable domain: DVKVTQSSRYLVKRTGEKVFLECVQDMDHENMFWYRQDPGLGLRLIYFSYDVKMKEKGDIPEGYSVSREKKERFSLILESASTNQTSMYLCASSLSYNEQFFGPGTRLTVL.